The rows below give T cell receptor beta chains drawn from one sample of a study of T cell responses to AZD1222 COVID-19 vaccine. Assay: immunoSEQ multiplex PCR; the TCRdb copy retains only in-frame clones and omits some. The repertoire holds 150,000 to 180,000 clones, with more than 90% as singletons. The sample here was peripheral blood, taken on day 0 of AZD1222 vaccination. The receptors were gathered from an adult in good health. Both conserved end residues are part of each CDR3. A D gene is named only where the DNA matches it firmly. Clone sizes are given selectively: once, few, many, or a class where the clone is expanded.

d_gene	j_gene	abundance	v_gene	CDR3aa	CDR3nt
NA	TRBJ1-2	NA	TRBV7-2	CASSLATRAGGYTF	TGTGCCAGCAGCTTAGCTACCAGGGCTGGCGGCTACACCTTC
NA	TRBJ1-3	NA	TRBV18	CASSPLASGKTGNTIYF	TGTGCCAGCTCACCACTTGCGTCAGGCAAGACTGGAAACACCATATATTTT
TRBD1	TRBJ1-1	NA	TRBV7-3	CASSPTGTGGNTEAFF	TGTGCCAGCAGCCCGACCGGGACAGGGGGGAACACTGAAGCTTTCTTT
NA	TRBJ2-5	NA	TRBV2	CASSERKYQETQYF	TGTGCCAGCAGTGAACGCAAGTACCAAGAGACCCAGTACTTC
NA	TRBJ1-1	NA	TRBV28	CASSLWVAGSAEAFF	TGTGCCAGCAGTTTATGGGTCGCGGGTTCGGCTGAAGCTTTCTTT
NA	TRBJ1-2	NA	TRBV19	CASTSDRPARGYTF	NA
TRBD1	TRBJ2-1	NA	TRBV5-1	CASSLALGTGYNEQFF	TGCGCCAGCAGCTTGGCCCTAGGGACAGGGTACAATGAGCAGTTCTTC
NA	TRBJ1-2	NA	TRBV29-1	CSVEDQGYNYGYTF	TGCAGCGTTGAAGACCAGGGGTACAACTATGGCTACACCTTC
NA	TRBJ1-1	NA	TRBV3-1/TRBV3-2	CASSPLGGEAFF	TGTGCCAGCAGCCCCCTGGGGGGCGAAGCTTTCTTT
NA	TRBJ2-7	NA	TRBV5-8	CASSWGGASGYYEQYF	TGTGCCAGCAGCTGGGGGGGGGCCAGCGGGTACTACGAGCAGTACTTC
TRBD1	TRBJ2-2	NA	TRBV10-3	CAVGPGTVYTGELFF	TGTGCCGTTGGTCCGGGGACAGTATACACCGGGGAGCTGTTTTTT
NA	TRBJ1-2	NA	TRBV7-3	CATTGVSGGYTF	TGTGCCACGACGGGGGTCTCAGGAGGCTACACCTTC
TRBD2	TRBJ2-5	NA	TRBV5-5	CASRLLSLAGGSQETQYF	TGTGCCAGCAGGCTTCTATCCCTAGCGGGAGGGTCCCAAGAGACCCAGTACTTC
NA	TRBJ1-2	NA	TRBV2	CASSRGGGASLSGYTF	TGTGCCAGCAGTCGCGGTGGAGGGGCTTCACTGTCGGGCTACACCTTC
TRBD2	TRBJ2-1	NA	TRBV30	CAWEREGYNEQFF	TGTGCCTGGGAGCGGGAGGGATACAATGAGCAGTTCTTC
TRBD1	TRBJ1-1	NA	TRBV10-3	CAISESLTGRKANTEAFF	TGTGCCATCAGTGAGTCACTGACAGGGCGAAAGGCGAACACTGAAGCTTTCTTT
NA	TRBJ1-5	NA	TRBV6-1	CASSDIAGKDF	TGTGCCAGCAGTGACATCGCAGGGAAGGATTTT
NA	TRBJ1-5	NA	TRBV12-3/TRBV12-4	CASTFSNQPQHF	TGTGCCAGCACTTTTAGCAATCAGCCCCAGCATTTT
TRBD1	TRBJ1-1	NA	TRBV5-1	CASSRTTGRNTEAFF	TGCGCCAGCAGCCGAACGACAGGGAGAAACACTGAAGCTTTCTTT
TRBD1	TRBJ1-2	NA	TRBV5-4	CASSLEGTGDRGYTF	TGTGCCAGCAGCTTGGAAGGGACAGGGGATCGGGGCTACACCTTC
TRBD1	TRBJ1-2	once	TRBV9	CASSVDDRGRGYTF	TGTGCCAGCAGCGTGGACGACAGGGGACGAGGCTACACCTTC
NA	TRBJ1-4	NA	TRBV2	CASEAIVTNEKLFF	TGTGCCAGCGAGGCCATAGTAACTAATGAAAAACTGTTTTTT
NA	TRBJ1-6	NA	TRBV5-8	CASSLGQGFRSPLHF	TGTGCCAGCAGCTTGGGTCAGGGCTTCCGATCACCCCTCCACTTT
NA	TRBJ2-1	NA	TRBV12-3/TRBV12-4	CASSLLGNEQFF	TGTGCCAGCAGTTTGTTGGGGAATGAGCAGTTCTTC
NA	TRBJ2-7	NA	TRBV25-1	CASSGGLGYEQYF	TGTGCCAGCAGTGGGGGTTTAGGCTACGAGCAGTACTTC
NA	TRBJ2-7	NA	TRBV19	CASSSIGGTRQEIIYEQYF	TGTGCCAGTAGTTCAATTGGGGGGACCCGACAGGAGATCATCTACGAGCAGTACTTC
NA	TRBJ1-5	once	TRBV24-1	CATSDPRVGQPQHF	TGTGCCACCAGTGACCCCAGGGTCGGGCAGCCCCAGCATTTT
NA	TRBJ1-4	NA	TRBV6-5	CASSLTVVGEKLFF	TGTGCCAGCAGTTTAACAGTGGTGGGTGAAAAACTGTTTTTT
TRBD1	TRBJ2-2	NA	TRBV5-1	CASMERGHTGELFF	TGCGCCAGCATGGAGAGGGGGCACACCGGGGAGCTGTTTTTT
TRBD1	TRBJ1-2	NA	TRBV19	CASSMTGRDYGYTF	TGTGCCAGTAGTATGACAGGGCGGGACTATGGCTACACCTTC
NA	TRBJ1-1	NA	TRBV11-3	CASSLGPLNTEAFF	TGTGCCAGCAGCCTCGGACCCCTGAACACTGAAGCTTTCTTT
NA	TRBJ2-7	NA	TRBV28	CASSLPDRRIAYEQYF	TGTGCCAGCAGTTTACCCGACAGGCGGATAGCCTACGAGCAGTACTTC
NA	TRBJ2-1	NA	TRBV14	CASSQDLINEQFF	TGTGCCAGCAGCCAAGATTTGATCAATGAGCAGTTCTTC
NA	TRBJ2-3	NA	TRBV6-2/TRBV6-3	CASSSRQGTDTQYF	TGTGCCAGCAGTTCGCGACAGGGCACAGATACGCAGTATTTT
NA	TRBJ2-1	NA	TRBV9	CASSVESGYNEQFF	TGTGCCAGCAGCGTAGAGTCCGGGTACAATGAGCAGTTCTTC
NA	TRBJ1-5	NA	TRBV19	CASSPGKPLLVQPQHF	TGTGCCAGTAGCCCCGGGAAGCCGTTGTTGGTGCAGCCCCAGCATTTT
TRBD1	TRBJ1-2	NA	TRBV11-3	CASSTRQGNYGYTF	TGTGCCAGCAGCACCCGACAGGGGAACTATGGCTACACCTTC
NA	TRBJ1-1	NA	TRBV28	CASTVHGETEAFF	TGTGCCAGCACCGTCCACGGTGAAACTGAAGCTTTCTTT
NA	TRBJ1-4	NA	TRBV2	CASSRGATTNEKLFF	TGTGCCAGCAGTAGGGGGGCTACAACTAATGAAAAACTGTTTTTT
TRBD1	TRBJ1-1	NA	TRBV11-2	CASSPSSDRGLSEAFF	TGTGCCAGCAGCCCTTCCTCTGACAGGGGGCTGTCTGAAGCTTTCTTT
NA	TRBJ1-1	NA	TRBV12-5	CASGLINTEAFF	TGTGCTAGTGGTTTGATCAACACTGAAGCTTTCTTT
NA	TRBJ1-3	NA	TRBV7-8	CASSLAGTGNTIYF	TGTGCCAGCAGCTTAGCGGGTACCGGAAACACCATATATTTT
NA	TRBJ2-1	NA	TRBV12-3/TRBV12-4	CASSPPLATEQFF	TGTGCCAGCAGTCCCCCTCTAGCGACTGAGCAGTTCTTC
NA	TRBJ2-7	NA	TRBV27	CASTQSWAALGEQYF	TGTGCCAGCACCCAGAGCTGGGCCGCCCTGGGCGAGCAGTACTTC
NA	TRBJ1-1	NA	TRBV4-1	CASSQGPVAGGNTEAFF	TGCGCCAGCAGCCAAGGGCCGGTTGCGGGGGGGAACACTGAAGCTTTCTTT
TRBD1	TRBJ1-4	NA	TRBV4-3	CASSQGGGGFETNEKLFF	TGCGCCAGCAGCCAAGGGGGAGGGGGCTTTGAGACTAATGAAAAACTGTTTTTT
NA	TRBJ1-1	NA	TRBV19	CASSVWLSTNTEAFF	TGTGCCAGTAGTGTGTGGCTAAGTACGAACACTGAAGCTTTCTTT
NA	TRBJ1-5	NA	TRBV2	CASSGTGFNRQPQHF	TGTGCCAGCAGCGGAACAGGGTTTAATCGTCAGCCCCAGCATTTT
NA	TRBJ1-2	once	TRBV20-1	CSAAEEGGYTF	TGCAGTGCGGCCGAAGAAGGTGGCTACACCTTC
NA	TRBJ2-7	once	TRBV21-1	CASSKALGFVRDRGLEQYF	TGTGCCAGCAGCAAAGCGTTGGGATTTGTCCGGGACAGGGGGCTCGAGCAGTACTTC
NA	TRBJ2-7	NA	TRBV6-5	CASSYSGSANEQYF	TGTGCCAGCAGTTACTCAGGTAGCGCGAACGAGCAGTACTTC
NA	TRBJ2-7	NA	TRBV2	CASSVRQNYEQYF	TGTGCCAGCAGTGTTCGGCAGAATTACGAGCAGTACTTC
NA	TRBJ1-1	NA	TRBV6-5	CASSYRQPNTEAFF	TGTGCCAGCAGTTACCGACAGCCGAACACTGAAGCTTTCTTT
NA	TRBJ1-3	NA	TRBV9	CASSGLPGEESGNTIYF	TGTGCCAGCAGCGGACTACCAGGGGAAGAAAGTGGAAACACCATATATTTT
NA	TRBJ1-5	NA	TRBV30	CAWSRLGPQHF	TGTGCCTGGAGTCGTCTCGGACCCCAGCATTTT
NA	TRBJ2-7	NA	TRBV7-9	CASLGESSYEQYF	TGTGCCAGCTTAGGAGAAAGCTCCTACGAGCAGTACTTC
TRBD2	TRBJ2-1	NA	TRBV3-1/TRBV3-2	CASSQATGGTSGFNEQFF	TGTGCCAGCAGCCAAGCCACGGGGGGGACTAGCGGATTCAATGAGCAGTTCTTC